The rows below give T cell receptor beta chains drawn from one sample of a study of cytomegalovirus exposure and HLA in healthy donors. The protocol was immunoSEQ multiplex PCR, while the TCRdb copy is restricted to in-frame clones and leaves out a portion. The sample has approximately 230,000 clones; roughly 90% are singletons. The sample consisted of PBMCs. These TCRs come from a man between 18 and 29 years old in good health and CMV-seropositive. Each CDR3 is given with its conserved first and last residue. D genes are given only for firm matches. Clone size is given for some rows only: seen once, a few or many times, or a class if the clone is expanded.

j_call | cdr3_length | clone_size | v_call | d_call | cdr3_nt | cdr3_aa
TRBJ1-1 | 13 | few | TRBV19 | - | TGTGCCAGTAGGCGTCGTGGGAACACTGAAGCTTTCTTT | CASRRRGNTEAFF
TRBJ1-3 | 14 | - | TRBV10-3 | - | TGTGCCATCAGGGATCCGGGACTCGGAAACACCATATATTTT | CAIRDPGLGNTIYF
TRBJ1-1 | 13 | - | TRBV4-3 | - | TGCGCCAGCAGCCAGGCAGCGTACACTGAAGCTTTCTTT | CASSQAAYTEAFF
TRBJ1-2 | 12 | - | TRBV19 | - | TGTGCCAGTAGTGTAGGACCGGTTGGCTACACCTTC | CASSVGPVGYTF
TRBJ2-1 | 15 | - | TRBV5-1 | TRBD2 | TGCGCCAGCAGCTTGGTTCTAGCGGGAGAGCTAGCGCAGTTCTTC | CASSLVLAGELAQFF
TRBJ2-5 | 13 | - | TRBV7-9 | - | TGTGCCAGCAGCTTAGTGGGGGGCGAGACCCAGTACTTC | CASSLVGGETQYF
TRBJ1-2 | 15 | once | TRBV11-2 | - | TGTGCCAGCAGCTTAGACGAAGGGGGGAGGTATGGCTACACCTTC | CASSLDEGGRYGYTF
TRBJ1-1 | 15 | - | TRBV5-1 | TRBD1 | TGCGCCAGCAGCTTACCGACAGGGCTGAACACTGAAGCTTTCTTT | CASSLPTGLNTEAFF
TRBJ2-1 | 15 | - | TRBV6-1 | - | TGTGCCAGCAGTGAAGCGGGAGGAATCTACAATGAGCAGTTCTTC | CASSEAGGIYNEQFF
TRBJ2-5 | 11 | - | TRBV2 | - | TGTGCCAGCACCCTCGGGGAGACCCAGTACTTC | CASTLGETQYF
TRBJ2-1 | 11 | - | TRBV7-9 | - | TGTGCTACCACGGGCATCCATGAGCAGTTCTTC | CATTGIHEQFF
TRBJ2-6 | 16 | - | TRBV27 | - | TGTGCCAGCAGTTTCTTAGGTACAGCTGGGGCCAACGTCCTGACTTTC | CASSFLGTAGANVLTF
TRBJ2-1 | 14 | once | TRBV7-3 | - | TGTGCCAGCAGCCCCAGCGGGACATACAATGAGCAGTTCTTC | CASSPSGTYNEQFF
TRBJ1-1 | 14 | - | TRBV27 | - | TGTGCCAGCAGTTTAGGGCGGCGGAACACTGAAGCTTTCTTT | CASSLGRRNTEAFF
TRBJ2-5 | 15 | - | TRBV9 | TRBD2 | TGTGCCAGCAGCGTAGCTGAACTAGCGACCGAGACCCAGTACTTC | CASSVAELATETQYF
TRBJ2-5 | 12 | few | TRBV28 | - | TGTGCCAGCAGTTCCCCATCGGAGACCCAGTACTTC | CASSSPSETQYF
TRBJ2-7 | 12 | - | TRBV7-8 | - | TGTGCCAGCAGCTTGGACCTCTACGAGCAGTACTTC | CASSLDLYEQYF
TRBJ2-7 | 13 | - | TRBV5-1 | - | TGCGCCAGCAGCTATAAAGGGGGCTACGAGCAGTACTTC | CASSYKGGYEQYF
TRBJ2-6 | 16 | - | TRBV4-2 | - | TGTGCCAGCAGCCAAGATGCTGGCTCTGGGGCCAACGTCCTGACTTTC | CASSQDAGSGANVLTF
TRBJ1-1 | 15 | few | TRBV18 | - | TGTGCCAGCTCACAAGGTCGAGGGGCTCTAGCTGAAGCTTTCTTT | CASSQGRGALAEAFF
TRBJ2-7 | 18 | once | TRBV18 | TRBD2 | TGTGCCAGCTCACCAGGGACTAGCGGGGACGGACTAAAGTACGAGCAGTACTTC | CASSPGTSGDGLKYEQYF
TRBJ2-2 | 15 | - | TRBV7-6 | - | TGTGCCAGCAGCTTAGAAATCTCGAACACCGGGGAGCTGTTTTTT | CASSLEISNTGELFF
TRBJ2-1 | 20 | - | TRBV10-3 | - | TGTGCCATCGGGCCGGACAGGGGAAAACGCGAACCCCCACGGGAGGGAGAGCAGTTCTTC | CAIGPDRGKREPPREGEQFF
TRBJ2-7 | 16 | - | TRBV11-2 | - | TGTGCCAGCAGCTCTCACGACAGCCTAGCCTCCTACGAGCAGTACTTC | CASSSHDSLASYEQYF
TRBJ2-5 | 13 | few | TRBV30 | - | TGTGCCTGGAGCGGCGGTCATCAAGAGACCCAGTACTTC | CAWSGGHQETQYF
TRBJ2-3 | 16 | once | TRBV27 | TRBD2 | TGTGCCAGCAGTCCTATCGGGGAGGGCCCTTCAGATACGCAGTATTTT | CASSPIGEGPSDTQYF
TRBJ1-1 | 16 | few | TRBV14 | TRBD1 | TGTGCCAGCAGCCAAGACCAGGGGGCGATGAACACTGAAGCTTTCTTT | CASSQDQGAMNTEAFF
TRBJ1-4 | 16 | - | TRBV27 | TRBD1 | TGTGCCAGCAGAAACCGACAGGGGAGGTCTAATGAAAAACTGTTTTTT | CASRNRQGRSNEKLFF
TRBJ1-2 | 16 | few | TRBV9 | - | TGTGCCAGCAGCGTAGTGGGGGGAAACCCTAACTATGGCTACACCTTC | CASSVVGGNPNYGYTF
TRBJ2-5 | 14 | - | TRBV11-2 | - | TGTGCCAGCAGCAGCCCCGACAGAGAAGAGACCCAGTACTTC | CASSSPDREETQYF
TRBJ2-6 | 16 | - | TRBV5-1 | - | TGCGCCAGCAGCCCCCCTAAACCTGGGGGGGCCAACGTCCTGACTTTC | CASSPPKPGGANVLTF
TRBJ2-3 | 16 | - | TRBV5-1 | TRBD1 | TGCGCCAGCAGCCCCGGACAGGGCGTTTTGCCAGATACGCAGTATTTT | CASSPGQGVLPDTQYF
TRBJ2-6 | 12 | - | TRBV5-1 | - | TGCGCCAGCGGGAACAGGTTCAACGTCCTGACTTTC | CASGNRFNVLTF
TRBJ1-1 | 14 | - | TRBV25-1 | - | TGTGCCAGCAGTGCTGACAGGATGAACACTGAAGCTTTCTTT | CASSADRMNTEAFF
TRBJ2-1 | 14 | - | TRBV27 | TRBD2 | TGTGCCAGCAGTCTAGCGGGAGCCTACAATGAGCAGTTCTTC | CASSLAGAYNEQFF
TRBJ2-1 | 13 | - | TRBV6-4 | - | TGTGCCAGCAGCACGGAACTTTACAATGAGCAGTTCTTC | CASSTELYNEQFF
TRBJ1-1 | 13 | few | TRBV19 | - | TGTGCCAGCTATGCAGGTTTTCCTACTGAAGCTTTCTTT | CASYAGFPTEAFF
TRBJ2-3 | 18 | - | TRBV5-1 | TRBD1 | TGCGCCAGCAGCATAAGGATCTTCACAGGGGATTGGACAGATACGCAGTATTTT | CASSIRIFTGDWTDTQYF
TRBJ1-2 | 14 | - | TRBV28 | - | TGTGCCAGCAGTTTACGACAGGCCATCTATGGCTACACCTTC | CASSLRQAIYGYTF
TRBJ2-3 | 16 | - | TRBV4-3 | - | TGCGCCAGCAGCCAAGACTCCCCAGGGGTCACCGATACGCAGTATTTT | CASSQDSPGVTDTQYF
TRBJ2-2 | 16 | - | TRBV14 | - | TGTGCCAGCAGCCAAGTCGTGACATTGAACACCGGGGAGCTGTTTTTT | CASSQVVTLNTGELFF
TRBJ2-1 | 18 | - | TRBV18 | TRBD1 | TGTGCCAGCTCAGTCCGGGACAGGGCAGACGTGGCCGGAGTTGAGCAGTTCTTC | CASSVRDRADVAGVEQFF
TRBJ2-1 | 13 | - | TRBV18 | - | TGTGCCAGCTCACCTTCGACTAGTTATGAGCAGTTCTTC | CASSPSTSYEQFF
TRBJ1-2 | 14 | - | TRBV19 | - | TGTGCCAGTAGTATTCCCGACGGTAATCATGGCTACACCTTC | CASSIPDGNHGYTF